This TCR beta chain was captured in a study of CD8 T cells in ankylosing spondylitis. Study-wide results and caveats: Within ankylosing spondylitis blood, a TCR beta motif made up of several highly homologous variants appeared to be characteristic.

This clonotype appeared many times. Its target is unknown. Germline-derived CDR1 and CDR2 are MNHNS and SASEGT. The CDR3 is made up of 16 amino acids. Unmatched junction bases numbered 10, after V lost 5 bases and J lost 3 bases. Researchers built TCR beta libraries using quantitative 5'-RACE with molecular barcodes. MiXCR, applied by TCRdb to the 5' RACE reads, yields one record per CDR3 protein. The sample lists 250,000 or so distinct CDR3 sequences, about a sixth occurring once. The TCR originated in a male donor with ankylosing spondylitis or in good health (not recorded which). This sequence joins TRBV6-1 and TRBJ2-7, with 10 bases identical to TRBD1. Sequencing was done on a sample of blood, either unsorted or a sorted T cell fraction (not recorded which). CDR3 region: CASSPGTGAIFYEQYF. The CDR3, as DNA: TGTGCCAGCAGTCCCGGGACAGGGGCAATCTTCTACGAGCAGTACTTC.